The 4 T cell receptor beta chains below all came from one sample that was sequenced in a study of shared T cell receptors in the human thymus. Libraries were prepared by immunoSEQ multiplex PCR; TCRdb keeps only in-frame clonotypes and omits some of them. The sample consists of 700,000 or so clones, 80% to 90% of them appearing once. These data were likewise used in another study, on human thymus T cells.

The sample consisted of thymocytes. These receptors all stem from a girl under two years old with a congenital heart defect.

This clone came up a few times. Here the CDR3 DNA reads TGTGCCAGCAGTGAGAAATTTAGCACCTACGAGCAGTACTTC. It yields the protein CASSEKFSTYEQYF. The rearrangement uses TRBV6-1 and TRBJ2-7; D is ambiguous. The length of the CDR3 is 14 residues. V was cut by 3 bases and J by 2 bases, with 11 bases left in between. CDR1 is MNHNS, CDR2 SASEGT, per germline.

CDR3 coding DNA: TGTGCCAGCAGCCAAGATGGTCGAGAGACGGACACGTATAATTCACCCCTCCACTTT. This translates into CASSQDGRETDTYNSPLHF. The rearrangement joins TRBV4-2 to TRBJ1-6, with a possible D match to TRBD1 (5 bases). Trimming shortened V by 0 bases and J by 4 bases, and 19 bases separated the two germline ends. CDR1 and CDR2 from the germline V gene are LGHNA and YNFKEQ. This CDR3 has 19 amino acids.

The chain links TRBV9 to TRBJ1-1; D is perhaps TRBD1 (6 bases). The CDR3 is made up of 13 amino acids. Germline lookup yields CDR1 SGDLS and CDR2 YYNGEE. Between the trimmed V and J ends, which lost 2 bases and 7 bases, there was a span of 12 bases. The CDR3 loop is CASSVRGGVEAFF. The CDR3 bases are TGTGCCAGCAGCGTGAGAGGGGGGGTTGAAGCTTTCTTT.

The chain has TRBV27 and TRBJ2-7, with TRBD2 identical over 14 bases. The CDR3 covers 20 residues. CDR1 MNHEY and CDR2 SMNVEV come from the germline V gene (reference sequence). J was trimmed by 0 bases and V by 5 bases; bases with no gene match: 15. The CDR3 sequence is CASSARRAGLAGADSYEQYF. The CDR3 DNA reads as TGTGCCAGCAGTGCCCGACGTGCGGGACTAGCGGGGGCGGACTCCTACGAGCAGTACTTC.